A selection of T cell receptor beta chains follows, all from one sample in a study of response to subunit inactivated influenza vaccine. TCRdb passed the RT-PCR reads through MiXCR, listing each CDR3 protein once. This table has 630,000 or so distinct CDR3 sequences, less than 20% appearing once. The input for sequencing was PBMCs from blood, taken 12 days after vaccination. These receptors were taken from a man aged 50 or older who received an inactivated influenza vaccine. Both conserved end residues are trimmed from each CDR3. The order of the fields is J gene, V gene, CDR3 protein.

TRBJ1-1 | TRBV20-1 | SASHERSNTEAF
TRBJ2-7 | TRBV20-1 | SATYARLAGTSYEQY
TRBJ2-1 | TRBV10-3 | AIDRGGEQF
TRBJ1-2 | TRBV3-1 | ASSQYMGPYGYT
TRBJ2-5 | TRBV5-1 | ASSDGLAGVETQY
TRBJ2-4 | TRBV4-1 | ASSQGGSELFSKNIQY
TRBJ2-5 | TRBV6-1 | ASSRHLAGGQETQY
TRBJ2-3 | TRBV5-4 | ASSAPDRGADTQY
TRBJ2-3 | TRBV29-1 | SVSAGFTTDTQY
TRBJ2-1 | TRBV5-6 | ASSPGLKSYNEQF
TRBJ2-2 | TRBV7-2 | ASSLALGTTGELF
TRBJ2-3 | TRBV7-2 | ASSSHGAGVADTQY
TRBJ2-7 | TRBV18 | ASSLWENNFEQY
TRBJ2-3 | TRBV28 | ASSGLAGGVDTQY
TRBJ2-7 | TRBV5-1 | ASRQMTGGGNEQY
TRBJ2-6 | TRBV20-1 | SARANSGRASANVLT
TRBJ2-1 | TRBV2 | ASSEVAGKANEQF
TRBJ2-7 | TRBV18 | ASSVNQGEQY
TRBJ2-7 | TRBV5-1 | ASSLEVSDRGNEQY
TRBJ2-1 | TRBV3-1 | ASSRRALAGVEHNEQF
TRBJ1-1 | TRBV5-1 | ASSWDAKNTEAF
TRBJ2-7 | TRBV5-1 | ASSHGDRVGEQY
TRBJ2-7 | TRBV5-1 | ASSLDLPGLAGGGEPY
TRBJ2-5 | TRBV20-1 | SAGGQGAFETQY
TRBJ1-1 | TRBV12-3/TRBV12-4 | ASRPSSNTEAF
TRBJ2-2 | TRBV21-1 | ASSKVASGYTGELF
TRBJ2-7 | TRBV5-1 | ASSLGLGQDTGYEQY
TRBJ2-4 | TRBV7-8 | ASSSRTELAKNIQY
TRBJ2-2 | TRBV6-1 | ASSPTGGSTGELF
TRBJ1-6 | TRBV27 | ASRSQGMAWGNSPLH
TRBJ2-3 | TRBV27 | ASSVLGNTDTQY
TRBJ1-1 | TRBV5-1 | ASSSLSHGSHTEAF
TRBJ2-5 | TRBV5-1 | ASSLGQEGETQY
TRBJ1-2 | TRBV29-1 | SVEDLPANYGYT
TRBJ1-1 | TRBV29-1 | SVERNTEAF
TRBJ1-2 | TRBV10-3 | AISEPGARLYGYT
TRBJ2-2 | TRBV6-2/TRBV6-3 | ASSYTRRVNTGELF
TRBJ1-1 | TRBV27 | ASSMGQGAAEAF
TRBJ2-7 | TRBV11-2 | ASSLEGSSSYEQY
TRBJ2-7 | TRBV20-1 | SAREHLGLAGSDEQY
TRBJ1-5 | TRBV4-3 | ASSQLTGQDVGPQH
TRBJ2-1 | TRBV20-1 | CARDRSRSRYNEQF
TRBJ2-3 | TRBV12-3/TRBV12-4 | ASNPSGATDTQY
TRBJ1-2 | TRBV16 | ASSPRDRITNYGYT
TRBJ1-2 | TRBV29-1 | SAKTGSYGYT
TRBJ2-5 | TRBV24-1 | ATSDGLAGGREY
TRBJ1-5 | TRBV28 | ASSQPHRAHQPQH
TRBJ2-1 | TRBV5-1 | ASRAGTGVNEQF
TRBJ2-1 | TRBV7-9 | ASSFLKEVLGNEQF
TRBJ1-6 | TRBV4-2 | ASSQEVYGSSYNSPLH
TRBJ1-4 | TRBV28 | ASSSHRATNEKLF
TRBJ1-1 | TRBV27 | ASRVQREASEAF
TRBJ1-2 | TRBV10-3 | AISGFGEGYT
TRBJ1-2 | TRBV12-3/TRBV12-4 | ASRPGGVYGYT
TRBJ2-7 | TRBV13 | ASSLVPSDLGGDEQY
TRBJ1-1 | TRBV5-1 | ASTTGQGAGSGTEAF
TRBJ2-3 | TRBV12-3/TRBV12-4 | ASTYSFQTDTQY
TRBJ1-1 | TRBV7-2 | ASSLGRRAEAF